The clone carrying this T cell receptor beta chain was seen once. These data originate in a study of cytomegalovirus exposure and HLA in healthy donors. CDR3 length equals 13 residues. Germline V gives CDR1 MNHNS, CDR2 SASEGT. V gave up 10 bases and J gave up 8 bases; unmatched junction bases: 8. With 60 Vbeta and 13 Jbeta primers, the PCR was carried out. Generated by immunoSEQ multiplex PCR, the TCRdb table keeps only in-frame clones and is missing some. The repertoire consists of approximately 100,000 clones, with roughly 70% occurring once and the leading ten covering under 11%. The sample taken for sequencing was PBMCs. V and J are TRBV6-1 and TRBJ1-4, with TRBD1 matching over 9 bases. The receptor comes from a man aged 50-59 years in good health and CMV-seronegative. As DNA, the CDR3 is TGTGCCACCAACCGGGACAGGGACGAAAAACTGTTTTTT. The encoded protein is CATNRDRDEKLFF.